This TCR beta chain came from a study of control samples from healthy donors and cancer patients (dated by TCRdb to 2018 to 2021). The V end loses 0 bases and the J end loses 0 bases, and a stretch of 7 bases separates them. Taken from the germline V gene, the CDR1 and CDR2 loops are SGHRS and YFSETQ. There are 15 amino acids in the CDR3, from cysteine to phenylalanine inclusive. Solely the CDR3 DNA is kept, with 45 bases framed from the first base. Concerning this clone itself: What antigen it recognizes has not been identified. No base-level quality is on record; no much larger clone is a single base apart.

Library preparation employed the immunoSEQ multiplex PCR assay. Entries here come from immuneACCESS through TCRdb and include only in-frame sequences with V and J called. Some clones fail to appear in such tables; in the studies checked, an unresolved V gene covers under half of the shortfall, and the cause of the remainder is unknown. This sample is represented by 100,000 to 130,000 clones; approximately 80% of them were singletons. The ten largest clonotypes hold approximately 7% of the sample. The sequencing input was blood. The chain couples TRBV5-1 to TRBJ1-5, with the D gene not clear enough to name. The TCR was taken from a man younger than 35 in good health. Read as DNA, the sequence is TGCGCCAGCAGCTTGGCGGGGTATAGCAATCAGCCCCAGCATTTT. Its protein is CASSLAGYSNQPQHF.